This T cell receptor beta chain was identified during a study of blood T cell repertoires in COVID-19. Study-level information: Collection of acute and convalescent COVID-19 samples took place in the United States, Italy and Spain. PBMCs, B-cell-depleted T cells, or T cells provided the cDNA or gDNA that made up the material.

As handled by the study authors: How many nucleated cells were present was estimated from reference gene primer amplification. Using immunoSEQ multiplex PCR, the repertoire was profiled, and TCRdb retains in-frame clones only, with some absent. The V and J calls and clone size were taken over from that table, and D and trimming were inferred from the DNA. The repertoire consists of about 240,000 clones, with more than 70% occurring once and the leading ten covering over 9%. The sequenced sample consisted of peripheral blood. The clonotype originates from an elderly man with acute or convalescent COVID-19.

CDR3 sequence reads: CASQDNYEQYF. CDR3 sequence (DNA): TGTGCCAGCCAAGACAACTACGAGCAGTACTTC. The gene calls are TRBV6-5 and TRBJ2-7; no reliable D call. Germline V gives CDR1 MNHEY, CDR2 SVGAGI. The CDR3 length is 11 residues. Trimming left V 8 bases short and J 3 bases short, with 8 bases between.